One sample yielded the 4 T cell receptor beta chains listed below, sequenced in a study of blood T cell repertoires in COVID-19. TCRdb's copy holds only in-frame clones and misses some; the assay was immunoSEQ multiplex PCR. The table records approximately 260,000 clones, about 85% of them present only once. The material sequenced was PBMCs or T cells enriched from blood (not recorded which). Every receptor here comes from a woman younger than 45 with acute COVID-19.

The chain recombines TRBV5-4 with TRBJ2-5; 12 positions agree with TRBD2. Germline lookup yields CDR1 SGHNT and CDR2 YYREEE (reference sequence). The V segment lost 4 bases and the J segment 3 bases; nucleotides outside the gene matches: 4. The CDR3 runs to 15 residues. CDR3 protein: CASSPGLAGEETQYF. CDR3 bases: TGTGCCAGCAGCCCGGGACTAGCGGGCGAAGAGACCCAGTACTTC.

The genes are TRBV7-6 and TRBJ1-6, with 9 positions matching TRBD1. The length of the CDR3 is 15 residues. The ends lost 1 base at V and 9 bases at J; junction bases unmatched: 4. Germline CDR1 reads SGHVS; CDR2 reads FNYEAQ. The CDR3 spells CASSLGPGQGSPLHF. The DNA for the CDR3 is TGTGCCAGCAGCTTAGGTCCGGGACAGGGTTCACCCCTCCACTTT.

This clone was found a few times. The V and J genes are TRBV6-5 and TRBJ2-7; the match to TRBD1 covers 7 bases. CDR1 and CDR2 from the germline V gene are MNHEY and SVGAGI. Trimming took 5 bases from V and 5 from J; bases not matched to a gene: 6. The CDR3 consists of 13 residues. The CDR3 DNA is TGTGCCAGCAGTAGAACACAGGGGCACGAGCAGTACTTC. This gives the protein CASSRTQGHEQYF.

This clone has a count of ten or more. The CDR3 coding sequence is TGCGCCAGCATGGGCAGGGTCGGTGGCGGGGAGCTGTTTTTT. This sequence encodes CASMGRVGGGELFF. The V gene is TRBV5-1, the J gene TRBJ2-2; possibly TRBD1 for D (5 bases). The V and J ends lost 6 bases and 7 bases respectively, with 16 bases between them. Per the germline V gene, CDR1 is SGHRS and CDR2 is YFSETQ. The CDR3 has 14 amino acids.